These 25 T cell receptor beta chains originate from one sample sequenced in a study of cytomegalovirus exposure and HLA in healthy donors. Primers included in the PCR were 60 Vbeta and 13 Jbeta primers. Produced via immunoSEQ multiplex PCR; TCRdb's table is partial and in-frame only. The sample yields roughly 170,000 clones, 84% seen once. Sequencing was performed on PBMCs. Source of these receptors: a girl aged 2 to 9 in good health and CMV-seropositive.

The chain links TRBV11-1 to TRBJ2-1; D uncertain. The length of the CDR3 is 17 residues. Germline CDR1 is SGHAT and CDR2 is FQDESV (reference sequence). The V gene lost 0 bases and the J gene lost 0 bases, with 12 bases spanning the gap. CDR3 protein: CASSLAKRWSSYNEQFF. The CDR3 DNA follows: TGTGCCAGCAGCTTAGCGAAGCGCTGGAGCTCCTACAATGAGCAGTTCTTC.

The chain recombines TRBV7-3 with TRBJ2-5, with D unresolved. The CDR3 loop spans 15 amino acids. Germline CDR1 reads SGHTA; CDR2 reads FQGTGA. Trimming removed 2 bases at V and 1 base at J, with 11 bases between. The CDR3 reads CASSLGRTSQETQYF. CDR3 sequence (DNA): TGTGCCAGCAGCTTAGGCAGAACCTCCCAAGAGACCCAGTACTTC. Full variable domain (missing parts from reference TRBV7-3 and TRBJ2-5): GAGVSQTPSNKVTEKGKYVELRCDPISGHTALYWYRQSLGQGPEFLIYFQGTGAADDSGLPNDRFFAVRPEGSVSTLKIQRTERGDSAVYLCASSLGRTSQETQYFGPGTRLLVL.

The CDR3 DNA is TGTGCCAGCAGCCTCTCCGGGACAGGGGAGAACACCGGGGAGCTGTTTTTT. This gives the protein CASSLSGTGENTGELFF. The V gene is TRBV9, the J gene TRBJ2-2; 10 bases are a match to TRBD1. The CDR3 has 17 amino acids. The ends lost 4 bases at V and 1 base at J; junction bases unmatched: 7. CDR1 SGDLS and CDR2 YYNGEE come from the germline V gene.

The V and J genes are TRBV7-6 and TRBJ1-4, with D uncertain. Trimming took off 5 bases at V and 0 bases at J, with 13 bases between the two ends. Germline V gene lookup returns CDR1 SGHVS and CDR2 FNYEAQ. This CDR3 is built from 16 residues. In DNA form, the CDR3 reads TGTGCCAGCAGCACCCCCGGGGAGGCAACTAATGAAAAACTGTTTTTT. Protein product: CASSTPGEATNEKLFF. Based on the CDR3 plus reference TRBV7-6 and TRBJ1-4, the full variable domain is GAGVSQSPRYKVTKRGQDVALRCDPISGHVSLYWYRQALGQGPEFLTYFNYEAQQDKSGLPNDRFSAERPEGSISTLTIQRTEQRDSAMYRCASSTPGEATNEKLFFGSGTQLSVL.

V and J are TRBV15 and TRBJ2-1; no reliable D call. Germline CDR1 reads LNHNV; CDR2 reads YYDKDF (reference sequence). The germline V and J ends were trimmed by 1 base and 9 bases, with 13 bases remaining between them. The CDR3 length is 14 residues. The CDR3 loop reads CATSRGTALGEQFF. The CDR3 nucleotides are TGTGCCACCAGCAGAGGAACTGCCCTAGGTGAGCAGTTCTTC. The variable domain in full, with the rest retrieved from reference TRBV15 and TRBJ2-1, is DAMVIQNPRYQVTQFGKPVTLSCSQTLNHNVMYWYQQKSSQAPKLLFHYYDKDFNNEADTPDNFQSRRPNTSFCFLDIRSPGLGDTAMYLCATSRGTALGEQFFGPGTRLTVL.

This clone appeared once. The chain uses TRBV12-5 and TRBJ1-1; no reliable D call. Germline lookup yields CDR1 LGHNT and CDR2 FRNRAP. V was shortened by 0 bases and J by 7 bases, with 9 bases between the two germline ends. The CDR3 is 13 amino acids. The DNA of the CDR3 is TGTGCTAGTGGTTTGGTATTTGGAGGTGAAGCTTTCTTT. The encoded protein is CASGLVFGGEAFF. Looking up the rest from reference TRBV12-5 and TRBJ1-1 gives the full variable domain: DARVTQTPRHKVTEMGQEVTMRCQPILGHNTVFWYRQTMMQGLELLAYFRNRAPLDDSGMPKDRFSAEMPDATLATLKIQPSEPRDSAVYFCASGLVFGGEAFFGQGTRLTVV.

About this clone: Other nucleotide sequences in the sample specify the same CDR3. The V and J genes are TRBV7-3 and TRBJ1-1; D is possibly TRBD1 (6 bases). Germline CDR1 reads SGHTA; CDR2 reads FQGTGA. V was pared by 2 bases and J by 5 bases, with 9 bases between. The CDR3 extends over 13 amino acids. CDR3 in DNA: TGTGCCAGCAGCTTAGGGGGCGGGACTGAAGCTTTCTTT. Its protein product is CASSLGGGTEAFF.

The chain carries TRBV7-9 and TRBJ2-1; 8 positions agree with TRBD1. V dropped 6 bases and J dropped 7; count of bases not matched to a gene: 14. The CDR3 covers 16 residues. Germline V lookup: CDR1 SEHNR, CDR2 FQNEAQ (reference sequence). CDR3 sequence: CASSPPPGGAGNEQFF. CDR3 DNA: TGTGCCAGCAGTCCCCCACCAGGGGGCGCGGGGAATGAGCAGTTCTTC.

The J gene is TRBJ2-7, the V gene TRBV10-2; 13 nucleotides agree with TRBD2. V lost 4 bases, J lost 5 bases, and 2 bases stayed unmatched. The germline gives CDR1 WSHSY, CDR2 SAAADI. This CDR3 has 14 residues. The CDR3 is CASSGTSGSDEQYF. CDR3 bases: TGCGCCAGCAGTGGGACTAGCGGGAGCGACGAGCAGTACTTC.

This clone was detected only once. The chain is built from TRBV9 and TRBJ1-1; TRBD1 agrees at 8 bases. Germline V gene sequence: CDR1 SGDLS, CDR2 YYNGEE. The CDR3 has 14 amino acids. V shed 2 bases, J shed 4 bases, and the junction held 4 bases outside the gene matches. CDR3 region: CASSVGQGGTEAFF. As DNA, the CDR3 is TGTGCCAGCAGCGTCGGACAGGGAGGCACTGAAGCTTTCTTT.

This chain connects TRBV11-2 to TRBJ2-7; possibly TRBD1 for D (5 bases). The CDR3 runs 14 residues. CDR1 and CDR2 (germline): SGHAT, FQNNGV. V was clipped by 5 bases and J by 0 bases, with 11 bases between them. The CDR3 DNA follows: TGTGCCAGCAGCCATTGGGGCCACTCCTACGAGCAGTACTTC. The encoded protein is CASSHWGHSYEQYF.

The gene calls are TRBV4-2 and TRBJ2-7; 10 bases fit TRBD2. Germline CDR1 is LGHNA and CDR2 is YNFKEQ. This CDR3 has 19 residues. V gave up 4 bases and J gave up 1 base; unmatched junction bases: 16. CDR3 sequence: CASSPLGAGGPSRSYEQYF. Here the CDR3 DNA reads TGTGCCAGCAGCCCTCTGGGAGCGGGAGGGCCGTCTAGGTCCTACGAGCAGTACTTC.

V gene TRBV28 combines with J gene TRBJ2-3; TRBD2 aligns across 8 bases. Unmatched junction bases numbered 11, after V lost 3 bases and J lost 3 bases. The germline V gene has CDR1 MDHEN and CDR2 SYDVKM. There are 17 residues in the CDR3. The CDR3 here is CASSFSDREGVTDTQYF. DNA for the CDR3: TGTGCCAGCAGTTTCAGCGACCGGGAGGGTGTAACAGATACGCAGTATTTT.

This chain uses TRBV28 with TRBJ2-1; 7 positions match TRBD2. The CDR3 spans 20 residues. Looked up from germline, CDR1 is MDHEN and CDR2 is SYDVKM. The ends lost 1 base at V and 8 bases at J; junction bases unmatched: 23. This CDR3 is CASSLSNIRLAVREYDEQFF. As DNA, the CDR3 is TGTGCCAGCAGTTTATCTAATATCCGACTAGCTGTGCGTGAGTACGATGAGCAGTTCTTC.

Only one count was recorded for this clone. The V and J genes are TRBV2 and TRBJ2-7, with TRBD1 as a possible D gene (6 bases). This CDR3 has 15 residues. Germline-derived CDR1 and CDR2 are SNHLY and FYNNEI. V was clipped by 4 bases and J by 5 bases, with 18 bases between them. CDR3 amino acids: CASSAGVNRVHEQYF. CDR3 nucleotide sequence: TGTGCCAGCAGTGCAGGGGTTAACCGTGTCCACGAGCAGTACTTC.

The rearrangement links TRBV19 to TRBJ1-5, with D maybe TRBD1 (6 bases). The CDR3 contains 15 residues. Germline V gene data show CDR1 as LNHDA and CDR2 as SQIVND (reference sequence). Trimming took off 4 bases at V and 1 base at J, with 11 bases between the two ends. CDR3 bases: TGTGCCAGTAGTACCTCTAGGGGGAGCAATCAGCCCCAGCATTTT. Protein sequence: CASSTSRGSNQPQHF.

The chain couples TRBV12-5 to TRBJ2-1, with 10 bases aligning to TRBD2. This CDR3 region has 14 residues. Germline trimming cut 8 bases from V and 4 bases from J; bases unmatched to any gene: 5. Germline V gene sequence: CDR1 LGHNT, CDR2 FRNRAP. CDR3 DNA sequence: TGTGCTAGTACCGCGACTAGCGGGTACAATGAGCAGTTCTTC. Its translation is CASTATSGYNEQFF. The variable domain in full, with the rest retrieved from reference TRBV12-5 and TRBJ2-1, is DARVTQTPRHKVTEMGQEVTMRCQPILGHNTVFWYRQTMMQGLELLAYFRNRAPLDDSGMPKDRFSAEMPDATLATLKIQPSEPRDSAVYFCASTATSGYNEQFFGPGTRLTVL.

The chain recombines TRBV7-9 with TRBJ2-1; 10 nucleotides align to TRBD2. Losses at the gene ends were 3 bases for V and 6 bases for J; bases not matched to a gene: 8. This CDR3 has 16 residues. Germline V gene lookup returns CDR1 SEHNR and CDR2 FQNEAQ (reference sequence). CDR3 sequence: CASSFSLAGAANEQFF. DNA of the CDR3: TGTGCCAGCAGCTTCTCGCTAGCGGGAGCGGCCAATGAGCAGTTCTTC.

DNA for the CDR3: TGTGCCAGCAGCACGGGGGCGGGAGGGCTCCACGAGCAGTACTTC. Its protein product is CASSTGAGGLHEQYF. The rearrangement uses TRBV11-3 and TRBJ2-7; TRBD2 matches 9 bases. CDR1 SGHNT and CDR2 YENEEA come from the germline V gene. The length of the CDR3 is 15 residues. V shed 5 bases, J shed 5 bases, and the junction held 10 bases outside the gene matches.

The chain employs TRBV6-4 and TRBJ2-3; D perhaps matches TRBD1 (5 bases). Looked up from germline, CDR1 is MRHNA and CDR2 is SNTAGT. V dropped 5 bases and J dropped 1 base, with 10 bases sitting between them. This CDR3 contains 14 residues. In DNA form, the CDR3 reads TGTGCCAGCAGTACCGAAGGGGGCACAGATACGCAGTATTTT. It yields the protein CASSTEGGTDTQYF.

The chain links TRBV4-2 to TRBJ2-3; possible D gene TRBD2, 6 bases. The CDR3 has 18 amino acids. CDR1 and CDR2 (germline): LGHNA, YNFKEQ. Trimming stripped 0 bases from V and 0 bases from J, with 16 bases between. The CDR3 DNA reads as TGTGCCAGCAGCCAAGAGTCTTATACGGGGGAAAGCACAGATACGCAGTATTTT. Residues: CASSQESYTGESTDTQYF.

As DNA, the CDR3 is TGTGCCTGGAGTCACGGACAGGGAACCTACAATGAGCAGTTCTTC. Translating gives CAWSHGQGTYNEQFF. This sequence joins TRBV30 and TRBJ2-1; 8 bases fit TRBD1. Germline CDR1 is GTSNPN and CDR2 is SVGIG (reference sequence). Trimming removed 2 bases from V and 2 bases from J; junction bases left unmatched: 5. The CDR3 runs to 15 residues.

This clone was detected once. J is TRBJ1-2 and V is TRBV6-5; D is uncertain. The CDR3 consists of 15 residues. Germline values: CDR1 MNHEY, CDR2 SVGAGI. Trimming took 0 bases from V and 5 from J, leaving 13 bases between them. The CDR3 nucleotides are TGTGCCAGCAGTTACTCTGAGAAAAAGTTATATGGCTACACCTTC. Encoded protein: CASSYSEKKLYGYTF.

This sequence joins TRBV30 and TRBJ1-2; tentative D call: TRBD1 (5 bases). V lost 0 bases and J 5 bases, leaving 13 bases between the germline ends. The CDR3 spans 14 residues. The germline gives CDR1 GTSNPN, CDR2 SVGIG (reference sequence). For the CDR3, the DNA is TGTGCCTGGAGTGTAGGCGTGGGGACTTATGGCTACACCTTC. Its protein is CAWSVGVGTYGYTF.

This chain links TRBV25-1 with TRBJ2-7, with 8 bases lining up with TRBD1. J lost 6 bases, V lost 4 bases, and 11 bases had no gene match. The CDR3 has 15 amino acids. CDR1 MGHDK and CDR2 SYGVNS come from the germline V gene. The CDR3 region is CASSVAGGAGSEQYF. As DNA, the CDR3 is TGTGCCAGCAGTGTGGCAGGGGGCGCGGGTAGCGAGCAGTACTTC.